This passage covers 28 T cell receptor beta chains from one sample sequenced in a study of T-cell reconstitution after alpha-beta-depleted transplantation in children. Unique molecular identifiers tagged the TCRbeta library. TCRdb re-analysed the PCR reads in MiXCR, keeping a single row per CDR3 protein. This table has around 300,000 distinct CDR3 sequences, approximately 7.3% appearing once. Their target antigens are unknown. General study findings and limits: After one year, T-cell counts and TCRbeta diversity mostly came from new T cells.

The material was peripheral blood, obtained 360 days after TCRalphabeta/CD19-depleted stem cell transplant. These receptors were taken from a female patient aged 2 to 10 who had a stem cell transplant for Fanconi anemia, so the T cells may come from the graft donor.

The table lists this clonotype with many counts. The CDR3 sequence is CASSLGGPLNYGYTF. As DNA, the CDR3 is TGTGCCAGCAGCCTTGGGGGACCCCTTAACTATGGCTACACCTTC. The chain employs TRBV12-3 or TRBV12-4 and TRBJ1-2; possible D gene TRBD1, 5 bases. V lost 6 bases, J lost 1 base, and 15 bases lay in between. The length of the CDR3 is 15 residues.

In this sample, this clonotype turned up a few times. This chain links TRBV7-3 with TRBJ2-7; 9 positions agree with TRBD1. V was pared by 4 bases and J by 5 bases, with 6 bases of the junction left unmatched. CDR1 and CDR2 from the germline V gene are SGHTA and FQGTGA. This CDR3 is built from 14 residues. CDR3 residues: CASSSGTGSHEQYF. The CDR3 DNA reads as TGTGCCAGCAGCTCCGGGACAGGGTCCCACGAGCAGTACTTC.

The rearrangement links TRBV7-3 to TRBJ2-2; 14 nucleotides agree with TRBD2. V was clipped by 5 bases and J by 7 bases; unmatched bases: 9. The germline gives CDR1 SGHTA, CDR2 FQGTGA. The CDR3 runs 17 residues. CDR3 nucleotide sequence: TGTGCCAGCAGCCCCCGACTAGCGGGGGGGCCCGGCGGGGAGCTGTTTTTT. Protein product: CASSPRLAGGPGGELFF.

This clonotype was counted ten times or more. The gene calls are TRBV20-1 and TRBJ2-3; D may be TRBD1 (5 bases). The CDR3 extends over 14 amino acids. Deletions cut 2 bases from V and 4 bases from J, with 13 bases between. Germline assignment: CDR1 DFQATT and CDR2 SNEGSKA (reference sequence). The DNA of the CDR3 is TGCAGTGCTAGAAGGTCCCCAGGGCCAGATACGCAGTATTTT. The encoded protein is CSARRSPGPDTQYF.

This clonotype has a count of ten or more. The chain employs TRBV6-5 and TRBJ1-5; 7 bases fit TRBD1. Germline lookup yields CDR1 MNHEY and CDR2 SVGAGI. V lost 5 bases and J lost 5; bases outside the gene matches: 6. This CDR3 has 14 residues. The CDR3 spells CASSPTGWHQPQHF. The CDR3 DNA follows: TGTGCCAGCAGTCCGACAGGGTGGCATCAGCCCCAGCATTTT.

This clonotype showed up many times. This chain links TRBV5-1 with TRBJ2-3; TRBD1 might be the D (5 bases). Trimming took 0 bases from V and 1 from J, leaving 15 bases between them. The CDR3 spans 17 residues. The germline gives CDR1 SGHRS, CDR2 YFSETQ. CDR3 bases: TGCGCCAGCAGCTTGGTTTCAGGGCGAAGGGGCACAGATACGCAGTATTTT. Translated: CASSLVSGRRGTDTQYF.

This clonotype was found many times. J is TRBJ1-2 and V is TRBV7-9, with 9 nucleotides matching TRBD1. The J segment lost 6 bases and the V segment lost 3 bases, leaving 11 bases of the junction unmatched. The germline gives CDR1 SEHNR, CDR2 FQNEAQ (reference sequence). The length of the CDR3 is 16 residues. The CDR3 region has the DNA TGTGCCAGCAGCTTCTTAAAGGGACAGGGACAGCATGGCTACACCTTC. It encodes CASSFLKGQGQHGYTF.

This clonotype was detected ten times or more. The gene calls are TRBV15 and TRBJ2-2; D remains ambiguous. Germline CDR1 reads LNHNV; CDR2 reads YYDKDF (reference sequence). This CDR3 region has 14 residues. Trimming stripped 5 bases from V and 0 bases from J, with 7 bases between. The CDR3 nucleotides read TGTGCCACCAGCTTTATCGCGAACACCGGGGAGCTGTTTTTT. This sequence encodes CATSFIANTGELFF.

In its sample, this clonotype was seen many times. The chain employs TRBV28 and TRBJ1-6; D call uncertain. The V and J ends lost 2 bases and 9 bases respectively, with 8 bases between them. CDR3 length equals 13 residues. The germline gives CDR1 MDHEN, CDR2 SYDVKM. CDR3 DNA sequence: TGTGCCAGCAGTTTAAAAGGCCCTTCACCCCTCCACTTT. Encoded protein: CASSLKGPSPLHF.

The sample holds many counts of this clonotype. The chain joins TRBV20-1 to TRBJ2-7, with D unresolved. There are 14 residues in the CDR3. V lost 0 bases to trimming and J lost 3 bases, with 12 bases between them. CDR1 is DFQATT, CDR2 SNEGSKA, per germline (reference sequence). The CDR3 loop reads CSARDLTDNYEQYF. As DNA, the CDR3 is TGCAGTGCTAGAGATTTAACCGACAACTACGAGCAGTACTTC.

This clonotype was picked up many times. The chain couples TRBV5-1 to TRBJ1-1; the D is unclear. The V end lost 1 base, the J end lost 4 bases, and 17 bases lay between the germline ends. This CDR3 is built from 16 residues. Germline V CDR1 and CDR2: SGHRS, YFSETQ. This chain's CDR3 is CASSLSPTWVGTEAFF. The CDR3 DNA reads as TGCGCCAGCAGCTTGTCCCCCACGTGGGTTGGCACTGAAGCTTTCTTT.

This clonotype was found many times. The gene calls are TRBV29-1 and TRBJ1-1; D unresolved. Trimming took 3 bases from V and 2 from J, leaving 10 bases between them. Germline assignment: CDR1 SQVTM and CDR2 ANQGSEA. The CDR3 has 13 residues. The CDR3 loop is CSVDKSVNTEAFF. CDR3 sequence (DNA): TGCAGCGTTGATAAGTCGGTCAACACTGAAGCTTTCTTT. Complete variable domain (other parts from reference TRBV29-1 and TRBJ1-1): SAVISQKPSRDICQRGTSLTIQCQVDSQVTMMFWYRQQPGQSLTLIATANQGSEATYESGFVIDKFPISRPNLTFSTLTVSNMSPEDSSIYLCSVDKSVNTEAFFGQGTRLTVV.

Many counts were recorded for this clonotype. The chain carries TRBV4-1 and TRBJ1-1, with D hard to call. Trimming cost V 1 base and J 3 bases, with 6 bases left between them. Germline V gene sequence: CDR1 MGHRA, CDR2 YSYEKL. This CDR3 spans 13 amino acids. The CDR3, as DNA: TGCGCCAGCAGCCAAGGCCCCTACACTGAAGCTTTCTTT. Protein: CASSQGPYTEAFF.

This clonotype was found a few times. J is TRBJ1-2 and V is TRBV10-3; the D gene is possibly TRBD1 (5 bases). This CDR3 is built from 18 residues. Trimming cost V 2 bases and J 0 bases, with 19 bases left between them. Germline-derived CDR1 and CDR2 are ENHRY and SYGVKD. This CDR3 reads CAISENGQGNLSNYGYTF. As DNA, the CDR3 is TGTGCCATCAGTGAGAACGGACAAGGGAACCTATCTAACTATGGCTACACCTTC.

Only a few counts were recorded for this clonotype. V gene TRBV20-1 combines with J gene TRBJ2-5; TRBD1 matches at 9 bases. The V gene end was trimmed by 6 bases and the J gene end by 1 base; junction bases not matched to a gene: 3. Germline CDR1 DFQATT, CDR2 SNEGSKA (reference sequence). The length of the CDR3 is 13 residues. DNA of the CDR3: TGCAGTGCAATGACAGGGGGCCAAGAGACCCAGTACTTC. Translating gives CSAMTGGQETQYF.

On this clonotype itself: This sequence may be a read error, since a much larger clone differs from it by one base. J is TRBJ2-7 and V is TRBV6-1; 9 nucleotides agree with TRBD2. This CDR3 has 14 residues. Germline-derived CDR1 and CDR2 are MNHNS and SASEGT. V lost 5 bases to trimming and J lost 10 bases; unmatched junction nucleotides: 12. Here the CDR3 DNA reads TGTGCCAGCAGTCTGCGGGGGGGCGTGGGGGATCAGTACTTC. It yields the protein CASSLRGGVGDQYF.

This clonotype was counted many times. The chain joins TRBV29-1 to TRBJ2-7; D unclear. Germline values: CDR1 SQVTM, CDR2 ANQGSEA. Trimming took 4 bases from V and 3 from J, leaving 10 bases between them. CDR3 length: 12 residues. The CDR3 protein is CSVGLPGYEQYF. Here the CDR3 DNA reads TGCAGCGTTGGATTACCCGGCTACGAGCAGTACTTC.

This clonotype was picked up many times. V gene TRBV6-5 combines with J gene TRBJ2-1, with D unresolved. This CDR3 is 17 amino acids long. Germline V CDR1 and CDR2: MNHEY, SVGAGI. V gave up 2 bases and J gave up 7 bases, with 21 bases separating them. The CDR3 region has the DNA TGTGCCAGCAGTTACGACATAGGCCCCCTGATCGGGAATGAGCAGTTCTTC. It specifies CASSYDIGPLIGNEQFF.

The chain is built from TRBV7-9 and TRBJ2-7; no clear D. The germline V gene has CDR1 SEHNR and CDR2 FQNEAQ (reference sequence). There are 14 residues in the CDR3. The V end lost 1 base, the J end lost 0 bases, and 7 bases lay between the germline ends. CDR3 DNA sequence: TGTGCCAGCAGCTTAGGGGTGAGCTCCTACGAGCAGTACTTC. It is translated as CASSLGVSSYEQYF.

There are many counts of this clonotype. The chain carries TRBV5-6 and TRBJ2-7, with D uncertain. The CDR3 is made up of 13 amino acids. The V gene lost 4 bases and the J gene lost 3 bases, with 11 bases spanning the gap. Per germline, CDR1 SGHDT and CDR2 YYEEEE. The CDR3 reads CASSRIGFYEQYV. In nucleotides, the CDR3 is TGTGCCAGCAGCCGGATAGGCTTCTACGAGCAGTACGTC.

This clonotype was observed many times. The rearrangement links TRBV18 to TRBJ2-1; TRBD1 aligns across 7 bases. Unmatched junction bases numbered 2, after V lost 3 bases and J lost 3 bases. Germline CDR1 reads KGHSH; CDR2 reads LQKENI. This CDR3 has 14 amino acids. The CDR3 loop is CASSPGQVYNEQFF. DNA of the CDR3: TGTGCCAGCTCACCCGGACAGGTCTACAATGAGCAGTTCTTC.

Many counts were recorded for this clonotype. The chain is built from TRBV5-1 and TRBJ1-1; 9 bases fit TRBD1. The germline V gene has CDR1 SGHRS and CDR2 YFSETQ. This CDR3 region has 16 residues. Germline trimming cut 4 bases from V and 4 bases from J; bases unmatched to any gene: 11. CDR3 DNA sequence: TGCGCCAGCAGCACCAAAGCTTTGACAGGGGGCACTGAAGCTTTCTTT. Translated, it gives CASSTKALTGGTEAFF.

The V gene is TRBV7-9, the J gene TRBJ2-2; 7 nucleotides agree with TRBD1. Germline CDR1 SEHNR, CDR2 FQNEAQ (reference sequence). Unmatched junction bases numbered 7, after V lost 5 bases and J lost 1 base. This CDR3 region has 16 residues. CDR3 in DNA: TGTGCCAGCAGCAGAGATGACAGGGTGAACACCGGGGAGCTGTTTTTT. Protein product: CASSRDDRVNTGELFF.

The sample holds a few counts of this clonotype. The CDR3 loop is CASTPGGHSNQPQHF. The CDR3 DNA follows: TGTGCCAGCACTCCAGGGGGTCATAGCAATCAGCCCCAGCATTTT. The chain has TRBV9 and TRBJ1-5; 7 bases are shared with TRBD1. CDR1 is SGDLS, CDR2 YYNGEE, per germline. Unmatched junction bases numbered 6, after V lost 6 bases and J lost 0 bases. This CDR3 region has 15 residues.

This clonotype appeared many times. The chain recombines TRBV7-7 with TRBJ2-5; D ambiguous. The germline CDR1 and CDR2 sequences are SSHAT and FNYEAQ (reference sequence). V lost 3 bases, J lost 1 base, and 9 bases lay in between. This CDR3 spans 14 amino acids. The CDR3 reads CASSFSESQETQYF. In nucleotides, the CDR3 is TGTGCCAGCAGCTTCAGCGAGTCCCAAGAGACCCAGTACTTC.

This clonotype was found many times. The chain has TRBV7-2 and TRBJ2-1; D might be TRBD1 (6 bases). The CDR3 is 13 residues long. The germline CDR1 and CDR2 sequences are SGHTA and FQGNSA. Trimming removed 8 bases from V and 4 bases from J, with 12 bases in between. CDR3 loop: CASGSDSYNEQFF. The DNA for the CDR3 is TGTGCCAGCGGGTCGGACAGTTACAATGAGCAGTTCTTC.

This clonotype was observed at least ten times. This chain joins TRBV12-3 or TRBV12-4 and TRBJ1-4; 7 nucleotides align to TRBD1. The junction had 9 bases not matched to a gene; V was cut back by 7 bases and J by 4 bases. The CDR3 covers 15 residues. CDR3 DNA: TGTGCCAGCACTACCGGACAGGCCTTTAATGAAAAACTGTTTTTT. Translated: CASTTGQAFNEKLFF.

The chain has TRBV7-9 and TRBJ2-5; 7 bases align to TRBD1. The CDR3 consists of 13 residues. With 4 bases clipped from V and 6 bases from J, the junction kept 5 bases outside the gene matches. Per germline, CDR1 SEHNR and CDR2 FQNEAQ (reference sequence). The CDR3: CASSSQGRQTQYF. CDR3 bases: TGTGCCAGCAGCTCACAGGGGCGACAGACCCAGTACTTC.